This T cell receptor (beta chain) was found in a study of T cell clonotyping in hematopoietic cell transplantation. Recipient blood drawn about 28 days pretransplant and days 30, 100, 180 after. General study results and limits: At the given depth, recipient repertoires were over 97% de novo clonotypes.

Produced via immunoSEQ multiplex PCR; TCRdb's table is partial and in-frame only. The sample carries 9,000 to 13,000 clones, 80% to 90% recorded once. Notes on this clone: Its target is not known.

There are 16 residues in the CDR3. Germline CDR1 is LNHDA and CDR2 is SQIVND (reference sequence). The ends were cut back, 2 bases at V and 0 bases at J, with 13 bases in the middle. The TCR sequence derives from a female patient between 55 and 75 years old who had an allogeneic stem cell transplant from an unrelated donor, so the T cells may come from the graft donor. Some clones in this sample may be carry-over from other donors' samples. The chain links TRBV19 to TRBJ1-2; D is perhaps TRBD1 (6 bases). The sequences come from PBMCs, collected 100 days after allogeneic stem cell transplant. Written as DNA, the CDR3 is TGTGCCAGTAGTATAAGCAGCGGGGGCCCTAACTATGGCTACACCTTC. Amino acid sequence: CASSISSGGPNYGYTF.